Below, 10 T cell receptor beta chains from the same sample are listed, as sequenced in a study of siplizumab effects on memory and regulatory T cells. Measured with immunoSEQ multiplex PCR; TCRdb has only the in-frame clones, and not every one. This sample has over 65,000 clones, with roughly 94% found just once. The sequencing sample was made of CD8+ T cells sorted from blood. Receptors originate from a human donor in good health.

The chain uses TRBV7-9 and TRBJ2-7; D uncertain. The CDR3 sequence is 12 residues long. V lost 2 bases to trimming and J lost 3 bases, with 5 bases between them. The germline V gene has CDR1 SEHNR and CDR2 FQNEAQ (reference sequence). As DNA, the CDR3 is TGTGCCAGCAGCTTAATTGACTACGAGCAGTACTTC. Encoded protein: CASSLIDYEQYF.

This chain links TRBV9 with TRBJ2-7, with TRBD1 as a possible D gene (6 bases). V gave up 3 bases and J gave up 0 bases, with 10 bases separating them. CDR1 and CDR2 (germline): SGDLS, YYNGEE. The CDR3 is 14 amino acids. The DNA of the CDR3 is TGTGCCAGCAGCGCGGGACACATCTCCTACGAGCAGTACTTC. Translated, it gives CASSAGHISYEQYF.

This chain joins TRBV27 and TRBJ2-2; D not certain. Deletions cut 4 bases from V and 1 base from J, with 4 bases between. Germline CDR1 MNHEY, CDR2 SMNVEV (reference sequence). The CDR3 totals 13 residues. The CDR3 protein is CASSSVNTGELFF. CDR3 DNA: TGTGCCAGCAGTTCTGTGAACACCGGGGAGCTGTTTTTT.

The chain has TRBV6-5 and TRBJ1-4, with a weak D call TRBD1 (5 bases). The V gene's germline CDR1 is MNHEY and CDR2 SVGAGI. The CDR3 loop spans 15 amino acids. Trimming removed 6 bases from V and 8 bases from J, with 19 bases in between. CDR3 in DNA: TGTGCCAGCAGCGGGTCTGTTGAGGGACTAGAAAAACTGTTTTTT. It specifies CASSGSVEGLEKLFF.

V gene TRBV19 combines with J gene TRBJ1-6; tentatively, D is TRBD1 (5 bases). Germline V gene lookup returns CDR1 LNHDA and CDR2 SQIVND (reference sequence). Trimming shortened V by 3 bases and J by 8 bases, and 8 bases separated the two germline ends. This CDR3 is built from 13 residues. Here the CDR3 reads CASSMGEDSPLHF. Written as DNA, the CDR3 is TGTGCCAGTAGTATGGGGGAGGATTCACCCCTCCACTTT.

This rearrangement joins TRBV10-1 to TRBJ1-2; 7 bases line up with TRBD1. The length of the CDR3 is 14 residues. Trimming at V came to 1 base and at J to 4 bases, leaving 3 bases not matched to a gene. Germline V gene data show CDR1 as WNHNN and CDR2 as SYGVQD (reference sequence). CDR3 loop: CASSEYRDSYGYTF. CDR3 sequence (DNA): TGCGCCAGCAGTGAGTACCGGGACAGCTATGGCTACACCTTC.

The V and J genes are TRBV28 and TRBJ2-1; 8 nucleotides match TRBD2. The CDR3 runs 15 residues. Trimming took 4 bases from V and 3 from J; bases not matched to a gene: 5. The V gene's germline CDR1 is MDHEN and CDR2 SYDVKM. The CDR3 DNA sequence: TGTGCCAGCAGTTCCGTAGCGGGGAGCTACAATGAGCAGTTCTTC. Translation: CASSSVAGSYNEQFF.

The rearrangement uses TRBV7-9 and TRBJ2-2, with 11 bases fitting TRBD2. This CDR3 spans 17 amino acids. CDR1 is SEHNR and CDR2 is FQNEAQ in the germline V gene (reference sequence). V shed 5 bases, J shed 1 base, and the junction held 6 bases outside the gene matches. CDR3 amino acids: CASSPGTSGRNTGELFF. CDR3 nucleotide sequence: TGTGCCAGCAGCCCGGGGACTAGCGGACGGAACACCGGGGAGCTGTTTTTT.

This clone showed up just once. V usage is TRBV11-2 and J usage is TRBJ1-2; tentative D call: TRBD1 (6 bases). Germline V gene sequence: CDR1 SGHAT, CDR2 FQNNGV. Trimming removed 1 base from V and 8 bases from J, with 23 bases in between. The CDR3 runs to 17 residues. The chain's CDR3 is CASSLVAGDGFRTGYTF. As DNA, the CDR3 is TGTGCCAGCAGCTTAGTGGCAGGGGATGGATTTAGGACAGGCTACACCTTC.

Remarks on this clone: Compared with germline, one end of the junction differs, possibly owing to a read error. The V call is TRBV6-1, the J call TRBJ1-3; tentatively, D is TRBD1 (5 bases). CDR1 is MNHNS, CDR2 SASEGT, per germline. CDR3 length: 15 residues. As DNA, the CDR3 is TGTGCCAGCAGCGAAGCTAGGGGTTCTGGAAACACCATATATTTT. It specifies CASSEARGSGNTIYF.